This is a list of T cell receptor beta chains from one sample in a study of T cells in localized non-small cell lung cancer. The protocol was immunoSEQ multiplex PCR, while the TCRdb copy is restricted to in-frame clones and leaves out a portion. The table shows under 15,000 clones, with around four fifths occurring only once. This sample comprised peripheral blood, obtained before any cancer treatment. All receptors derive from a male donor older than 55 with stage I lung adenocarcinoma. The CDR3 runs from the conserved cysteine through the conserved F or W. The D gene is left open where the match is weak. Rows give clone size only sometimes, using once, few, many, or a class for an expanded clone.

TRBJ1-4 | TRBV27 | . | . | CASRLQGSNEKLFF | TGTGCCAGCAGGCTACAGGGAAGTAATGAAAAACTGTTTTTT
TRBJ2-3 | TRBV7-3 | TRBD2 | . | CASSPSRTSTQYF | TGTGCCAGCAGCCCATCTCGGACTAGTACACAGTATTTT
TRBJ2-7 | TRBV28 | . | . | CASSLGTGDSYEQYF | TGTGCCAGCAGCCTCGGGACTGGAGACTCCTACGAGCAGTACTTC
TRBJ1-5 | TRBV28 | . | once | CASRGPNQPQHF | TGTGCCAGCAGGGGGCCTAATCAGCCCCAGCATTTT
TRBJ2-1 | TRBV5-1 | . | . | CASSLAAGSSYNEQFF | TGCGCCAGCAGCTTGGCTGCGGGGAGCTCCTACAATGAGCAGTTCTTC
TRBJ2-1 | TRBV27 | TRBD1 | . | CASRIRQGNEQFF | TGTGCCAGCAGGATTCGACAGGGCAATGAGCAGTTCTTC
TRBJ1-6 | TRBV7-3 | TRBD1 | few | CASSIGTDGSPLHF | TGTGCCAGCAGCATAGGGACAGACGGGTCACCCCTCCACTTT
TRBJ1-2 | TRBV10-3 | TRBD1 | . | CAISESRGGQGAGGYTF | TGTGCCATCAGTGAGTCGAGGGGGGGACAGGGCGCTGGCGGCTACACCTTC
TRBJ2-3 | TRBV5-5 | . | few | CASSAPGTSTDTQYF | TGTGCCAGCAGCGCACCGGGGACTAGCACAGATACGCAGTATTTT
TRBJ2-1 | TRBV11-2 | . | . | CAILLGGEGVSYNEQFF | TGTGCCATCCTTTTGGGGGGCGAGGGGGTTTCCTACAATGAGCAGTTCTTC
TRBJ2-5 | TRBV19 | . | . | CASSNEAEETQYF | TGTGCCAGTAGTAACGAGGCAGAAGAGACCCAGTACTTC
TRBJ2-7 | TRBV19 | TRBD2 | . | CASSLRTSGRLRQQYF | TGTGCCAGTAGTCTGAGGACTAGCGGGAGACTACGGCAGCAGTACTTC
TRBJ2-7 | TRBV2 | . | . | CASSDDTGFHEQYF | TGTGCCAGCAGTGATGATACAGGGTTCCACGAGCAGTACTTC
TRBJ1-2 | TRBV5-4 | TRBD1 | few | CASSFGTVNYGYTF | TGTGCCAGCAGCTTCGGGACAGTTAACTATGGCTACACCTTC
TRBJ1-2 | TRBV7-6 | TRBD1 | . | CASSSSQGGSYTF | TGTGCCAGCAGCTCTTCGCAGGGGGGGAGCTACACCTTC
TRBJ2-5 | TRBV18 | . | . | CASSPGIQETQYF | TGTGCCAGCTCACCGGGAATCCAAGAGACCCAGTACTTC
TRBJ1-1 | TRBV5-1 | . | . | CASSLERGNLNTEAFF | TGCGCCAGCAGCTTGGAACGTGGTAACCTGAACACTGAAGCTTTCTTT
TRBJ2-7 | TRBV11-1 | . | . | CASSLEPHEQYF | TGTGCCAGCAGCTTAGAACCCCACGAGCAGTACTTC
TRBJ2-1 | TRBV27 | . | . | CATSGYPYNEQFF | TGTGCCACCTCGGGGTACCCATACAATGAGCAGTTCTTC
TRBJ2-7 | TRBV6-5 | . | . | CASSRTASSYEQYF | TGTGCCAGCAGCCGGACAGCTAGCTCCTACGAGCAGTACTTC
TRBJ2-5 | TRBV5-1 | TRBD2 | . | CASKAGTSGRWGQETQYF | TGCGCCAGCAAAGCCGGGACTAGCGGGAGATGGGGTCAAGAGACCCAGTACTTC
TRBJ1-5 | TRBV2 | TRBD1 | . | CASRRQGDQPQHF | TGTGCCAGCAGGCGACAGGGGGATCAGCCCCAGCATTTT
TRBJ1-2 | TRBV7-2 | TRBD1 | . | CASSFSGDRNNYGYTF | TGTGCCAGCAGCTTTTCGGGGGACAGAAATAACTATGGCTACACCTTC
TRBJ2-2 | TRBV11-1 | . | . | CASSLAINTGELFF | TGTGCCAGCAGCTTAGCCATTAACACCGGGGAGCTGTTTTTT
TRBJ1-2 | TRBV18 | . | . | CASSPPHSTSGYTF | TGTGCCAGCTCACCACCCCACAGTACTAGTGGCTACACCTTC
TRBJ2-2 | TRBV10-1 | . | . | CASSGGGLATGELFF | TGCGCCAGCAGTGGCGGCGGGTTGGCCACCGGGGAGCTGTTTTTT
TRBJ2-3 | TRBV28 | TRBD2 | . | CASSLGLAAARTDTQYF | TGTGCCAGCAGTTTGGGACTAGCGGCAGCCCGCACAGATACGCAGTATTTT
TRBJ2-1 | TRBV29-1 | TRBD2 | . | CSARTSGRARVNEQFF | TGCAGCGCCCGGACTAGCGGGAGGGCCAGGGTCAATGAGCAGTTCTTC
TRBJ1-5 | TRBV6-1 | . | . | CASSEALQGNQPQHF | TGTGCCAGCAGTGAAGCGCTACAGGGCAATCAGCCCCAGCATTTT
TRBJ1-2 | TRBV7-2 | TRBD1 | few | CASSLAGQGVSRGYTF | TGTGCCAGCAGCTTAGCGGGACAGGGAGTAAGCAGAGGCTACACCTTC
TRBJ1-1 | TRBV18 | . | . | CASSPRGPAENTEAFF | TGTGCCAGCTCACCAAGAGGCCCGGCAGAGAACACTGAAGCTTTCTTT
TRBJ2-7 | TRBV6-1 | TRBD2 | . | CASSLVAGDEQYF | TGTGCCAGCAGTTTAGTAGCGGGAGACGAGCAGTACTTC
TRBJ1-5 | TRBV19 | TRBD1 | . | CASSIEFDRGYEKNQPQHF | TGTGCCAGTAGTATTGAGTTCGACAGGGGGTACGAGAAAAATCAGCCCCAGCATTTT